This record concerns one T cell receptor beta chain sequence. Its cognate antigen is unknown. These data come from a study of T cell responses to AZD1222 COVID-19 vaccine. General study results and limits: Spike-specific TCR breadth and depth went up after people got two AZD1222 doses. White British people made up most donors, females outnumbered males, and clonal diversity was possibly underestimated. Nearly half of spike-specific TCRs reportedly go after variant regions that carry no mutations.

This CDR3 has 13 amino acids. The ends lost 11 bases at V and 1 base at J; junction bases unmatched: 4. The germline CDR1 and CDR2 sequences are ENHRY and SYGVKD. Method: immunoSEQ multiplex PCR; TCRdb's copy keeps in-frame clones and lacks some. The repertoire includes 90,000 to 120,000 clones, approximately 89% of them detected once, and around 3.3% sits in the top ten. The rearrangement links TRBV10-3 to TRBJ2-3; 9 bases fit TRBD1. Sequenced here: peripheral blood, sampled on day 0 of MenACWY control vaccination. The receptor comes from an adult in good health. CDR3 region: CAVQGAGTDTQYF. The CDR3 nucleotides read TGTGCCGTACAGGGGGCTGGCACAGATACGCAGTATTTT.